Only a few counts were recorded for the clone carrying this TCR beta chain. This sample was included in a study of T-cell reconstitution after alpha-beta-depleted transplantation in children. Unique molecular identifiers were used to barcode this TCRbeta library. TCRdb itself ran the PCR reads through MiXCR, one entry per CDR3 protein. The repertoire holds some 830,000 distinct CDR3 sequences, roughly 15% seen once, with under 6% in the top ten. The CDR3 length is 17 residues. Trimming shortened V by 5 bases and J by 4 bases, and 23 bases separated the two germline ends. Germline loops: CDR1 SNHLY, CDR2 FYNNEI.

The TCR originated in a male patient younger than 18 who had a stem cell transplant for acute lymphoblastic leukemia, so the T cells may come from the graft donor. The V and J genes are TRBV2 and TRBJ1-2; no clear D. The sequences come from PBMCs, mostly from graft donor cells, collected 360 days after TCRalphabeta/CD19-depleted stem cell transplant. CDR3 amino acids: CASSSNDPIGLGYGYTF. DNA for the CDR3: TGTGCCAGCAGTTCCAATGACCCGATTGGGCTAGGCTATGGCTACACCTTC. The variable domain in full, with the rest retrieved from reference TRBV2 and TRBJ1-2, is EPEVTQTPSHQVTQMGQEVILRCVPISNHLYFYWYRQILGQKVEFLVSFYNNEISEKSEIFDDQFSVERPDGSNFTLKIRSTKLEDSAMYFCASSSNDPIGLGYGYTFGSGTRLTVV.